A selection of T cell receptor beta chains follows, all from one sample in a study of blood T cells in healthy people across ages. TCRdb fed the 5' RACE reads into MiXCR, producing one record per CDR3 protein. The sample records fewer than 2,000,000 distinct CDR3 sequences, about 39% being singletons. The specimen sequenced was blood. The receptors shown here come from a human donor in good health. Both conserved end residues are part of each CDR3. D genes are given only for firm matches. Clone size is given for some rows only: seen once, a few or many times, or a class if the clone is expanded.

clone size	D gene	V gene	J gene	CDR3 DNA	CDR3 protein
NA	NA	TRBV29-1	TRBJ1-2	TGCAGCGTTGACGAATTAACGGAGATGATAAACTATGGCTACACCTTC	CSVDELTEMINYGYTF
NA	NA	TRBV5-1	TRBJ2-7	TGCGCCAGCACCGACGACTACGAGCAGTACTTC	CASTDDYEQYF
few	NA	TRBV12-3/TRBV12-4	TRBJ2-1	TGTGCCAGCAGTTTCTTAGCGGCCATCACCTATGATGAGCAGTTCTTC	CASSFLAAITYDEQFF
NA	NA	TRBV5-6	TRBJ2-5	TGTGCCAGCAGCTCTTTACAGGGAGGGGAGACCCAGTACTTC	CASSSLQGGETQYF
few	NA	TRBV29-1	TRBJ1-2	TGCAGCGTTGAGGAGGCGTTCTATGGCTACACCTTC	CSVEEAFYGYTF
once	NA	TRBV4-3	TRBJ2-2	TGCGCCAGCAGCCATTCACAAAACACCGGGGAGCTGTTTTTT	CASSHSQNTGELFF
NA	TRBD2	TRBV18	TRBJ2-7	TGTGCCAGCTCACCACTCGCGGGGGAACACTACGAGCAGTACTTC	CASSPLAGEHYEQYF
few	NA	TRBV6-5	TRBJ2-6	TGTGCCAGCAACACCATCGACAGCTCTGGGGCCAACGTCCTGACTTTC	CASNTIDSSGANVLTF
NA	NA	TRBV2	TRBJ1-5	TGTGCCAGCAGTGAAACTTACAGGGAAAGCAATCAGCCCCAGCATTTT	CASSETYRESNQPQHF
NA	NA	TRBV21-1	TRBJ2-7	TGTGCCAGCAGCAAAGGGAAGGGGGCTCGCGAGCAGTACTTC	CASSKGKGAREQYF
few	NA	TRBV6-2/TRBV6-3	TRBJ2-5	TGTGCCAGCAGTTACTCTAGGGAGGCACATACGCAGTACTTC	CASSYSREAHTQYF
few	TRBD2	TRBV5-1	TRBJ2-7	TGCGCCAGCAGCTTGGCCGTCGGGACTAGCAGCGACGAGCAGTACTTC	CASSLAVGTSSDEQYF
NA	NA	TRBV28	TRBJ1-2	TGTGCCAGCAGCCCCCGATGCTACACCTTC	CASSPRCYTF
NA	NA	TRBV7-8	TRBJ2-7	TGTGCCAGCAGCTTCTTTGGGGGCCTCTCCTACGAGCAGTACTTC	CASSFFGGLSYEQYF
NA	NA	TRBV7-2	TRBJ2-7	TGTGCCAGCAGCTCCTTAGCGCGATTCTACGAGCAGTACTTC	CASSSLARFYEQYF
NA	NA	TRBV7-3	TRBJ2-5	TGTGCCAGCAGCTTAAACGGGGGTGGAGGCGAGACCCAGTACTTC	CASSLNGGGGETQYF
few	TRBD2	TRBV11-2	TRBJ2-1	TGTGCCAGCAGCTTAGGCGGGGGAAATTCCTACAATGAGCAGTTCTTC	CASSLGGGNSYNEQFF
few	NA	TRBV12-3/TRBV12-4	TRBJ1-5	TGTGCCAGCAGTTCCTATGGGAGGGGAATGCAGCCCCAGCATTTT	CASSSYGRGMQPQHF
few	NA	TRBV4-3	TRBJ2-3	TGCGCCAGCAGCCCTGATGGGGACTTACGGGCAGATACGCAGTATTTT	CASSPDGDLRADTQYF
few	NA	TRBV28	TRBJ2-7	TGTGCCTCGGCGGGTGGGGAAAGGCCCTACGAGCAGTACTTC	CASAGGERPYEQYF
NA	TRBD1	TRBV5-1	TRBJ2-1	TGCGCCAGCACCGGACAGGGCTACAATGAGCAGTTCTTC	CASTGQGYNEQFF
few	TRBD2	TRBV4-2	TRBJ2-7	TGTGCCAGCAGCCAAGATTCCTACAGCGGGGTTTCCTACGAGCAGTACTTC	CASSQDSYSGVSYEQYF
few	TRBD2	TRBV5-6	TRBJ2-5	TGTGCCAGCAGCCCTGGTGACGGGGGGGAGACCCAGTACTTC	CASSPGDGGETQYF
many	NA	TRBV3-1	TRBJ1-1	TGTGCCAGCAGCCAATGGGACCGAATCTCGGACACTGAAGCTTTCTTT	CASSQWDRISDTEAFF
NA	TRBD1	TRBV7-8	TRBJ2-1	TGTGCCAGCAGCATGACAGGGGATAATGAGCAGTTCTTC	CASSMTGDNEQFF
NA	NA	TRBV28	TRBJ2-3	TGTGCCAGCAGTCCCCGGGGAGAGGGCCGCACAGATACGCAGTATTTT	CASSPRGEGRTDTQYF
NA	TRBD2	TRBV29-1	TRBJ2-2	TGCAGCGTTGATCCGGGGGGGATCACCGGGGAGCTGTTTTTT	CSVDPGGITGELFF